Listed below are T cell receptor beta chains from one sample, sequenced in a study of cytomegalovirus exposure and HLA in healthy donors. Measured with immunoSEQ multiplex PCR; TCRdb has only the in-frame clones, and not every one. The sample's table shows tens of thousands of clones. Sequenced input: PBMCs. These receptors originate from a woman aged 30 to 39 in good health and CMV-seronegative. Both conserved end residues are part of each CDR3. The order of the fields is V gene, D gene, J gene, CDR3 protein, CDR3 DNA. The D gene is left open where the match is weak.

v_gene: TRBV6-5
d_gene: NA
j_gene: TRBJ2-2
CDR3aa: CASSYSFTGELFF
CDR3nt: TGTGCCAGCAGTTATTCGTTCACCGGGGAGCTGTTTTTT

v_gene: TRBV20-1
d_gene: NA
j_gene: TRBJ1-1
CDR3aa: CSAPISTEAFF
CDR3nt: TGCAGTGCTCCTATATCCACTGAAGCTTTCTTT

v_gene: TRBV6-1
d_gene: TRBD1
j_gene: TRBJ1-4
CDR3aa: CASSEAPDRDEKLFF
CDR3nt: TGTGCCAGCAGTGAAGCGCCGGACAGGGATGAAAAACTGTTTTTT

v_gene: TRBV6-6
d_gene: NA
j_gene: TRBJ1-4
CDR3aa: CASSYDRSNEKLFF
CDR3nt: TGTGCCAGCAGTTACGACAGGTCAAATGAAAAACTGTTTTTT

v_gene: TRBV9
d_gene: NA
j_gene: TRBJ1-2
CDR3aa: CASSVDGGWYGYTF
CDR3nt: TGTGCCAGCTCCGTAGACGGAGGTTGGTATGGCTACACCTTC

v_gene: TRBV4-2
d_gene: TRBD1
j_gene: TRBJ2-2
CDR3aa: CASRPEPGQGLITGELFF
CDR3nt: TGTGCCAGCAGACCAGAACCGGGACAGGGGTTAATAACCGGGGAGCTGTTTTTT

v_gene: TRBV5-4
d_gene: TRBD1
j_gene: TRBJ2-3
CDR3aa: CASSLSGTAATDTQYF
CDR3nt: TGTGCCAGCAGCTTGTCGGGGACAGCAGCCACAGATACGCAGTATTTT

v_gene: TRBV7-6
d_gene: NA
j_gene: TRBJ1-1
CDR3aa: CASSPSGVKTEAFF
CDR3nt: TGTGCCAGCAGCCCCAGCGGGGTGAAGACTGAAGCTTTCTTT

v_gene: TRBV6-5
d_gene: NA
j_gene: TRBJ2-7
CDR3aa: CASSAGRGSSYEQYF
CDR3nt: TGTGCCAGCAGCGCGGGACGGGGGAGCTCCTACGAGCAGTACTTC

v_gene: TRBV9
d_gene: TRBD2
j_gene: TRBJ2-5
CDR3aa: CASSVKSLAGETQYF
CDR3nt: TGTGCCAGCAGCGTAAAATCCCTAGCGGGGGAGACCCAGTACTTC

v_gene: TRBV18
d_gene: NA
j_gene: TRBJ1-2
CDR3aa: CASSPIGAVDGYTF
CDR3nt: TGTGCCAGCTCACCAATAGGGGCCGTGGATGGCTACACCTTC

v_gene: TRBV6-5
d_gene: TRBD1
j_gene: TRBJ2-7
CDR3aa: CASSPWDSRTYEQYF
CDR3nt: TGTGCCAGCAGTCCATGGGACAGTCGCACCTACGAGCAGTACTTC

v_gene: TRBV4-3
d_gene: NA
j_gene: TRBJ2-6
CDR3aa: CASSQASGAGANVLTF
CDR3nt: TGCGCCAGCAGCCAAGCCTCAGGGGCTGGGGCCAACGTCCTGACTTTC

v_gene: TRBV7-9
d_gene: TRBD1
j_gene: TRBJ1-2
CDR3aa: CASSLEGTGRNYGYTF
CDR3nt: TGTGCCAGCAGCTTAGAAGGGACAGGTAGAAACTATGGCTACACCTTC

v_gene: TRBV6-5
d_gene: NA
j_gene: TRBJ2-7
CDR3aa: CASSYSTSSYEQYF
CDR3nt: TGTGCCAGCAGTTACTCGACTAGTAGCTACGAGCAGTACTTC

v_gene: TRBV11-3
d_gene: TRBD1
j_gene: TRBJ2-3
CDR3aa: CASSLASGGADTQYF
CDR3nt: TGTGCCAGCAGCTTAGCGTCAGGGGGTGCAGATACGCAGTATTTT

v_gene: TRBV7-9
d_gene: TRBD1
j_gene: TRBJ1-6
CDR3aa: CASSPGQGAFGNSPLHF
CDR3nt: TGTGCCAGCAGCCCGGGACAGGGGGCATTCGGTAATTCACCCCTCCACTTT

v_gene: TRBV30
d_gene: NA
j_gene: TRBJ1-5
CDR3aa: CAWSATGTQPQHF
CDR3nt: TGTGCCTGGAGTGCCACGGGTACTCAGCCCCAGCATTTT

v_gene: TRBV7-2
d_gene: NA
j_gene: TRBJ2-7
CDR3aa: CASSPTGHEQYF
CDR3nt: TGTGCCAGCAGCCCCACAGGTCACGAGCAGTACTTC

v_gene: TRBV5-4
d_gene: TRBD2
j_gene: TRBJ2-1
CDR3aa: CASNPRTSIEQFF
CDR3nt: TGTGCCAGCAACCCACGGACTAGCATTGAGCAGTTCTTC

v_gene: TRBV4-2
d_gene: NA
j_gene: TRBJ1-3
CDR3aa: CASSQRYGQASNTIYF
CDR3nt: TGTGCCAGCAGCCAACGCTACGGGCAGGCTAGCAACACCATATATTTT

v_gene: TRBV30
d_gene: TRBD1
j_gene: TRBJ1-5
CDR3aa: CAWYRGIYQPQHF
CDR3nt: TGTGCCTGGTACAGGGGAATATATCAGCCCCAGCATTTT

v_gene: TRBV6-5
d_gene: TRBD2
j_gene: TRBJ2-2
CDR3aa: CASRLAGGTGELFF
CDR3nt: TGTGCCAGCAGGCTAGCGGGGGGCACCGGGGAGCTGTTTTTT

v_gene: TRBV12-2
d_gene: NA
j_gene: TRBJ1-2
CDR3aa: CASRRDRNGYTF
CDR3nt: TGTGCAAGTCGCCGGGACAGGAATGGCTACACCTTC

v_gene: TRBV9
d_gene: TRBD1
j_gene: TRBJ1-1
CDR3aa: CASSPRGQGGMNTEAFF
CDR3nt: TGTGCCAGCAGCCCCCGTGGGCAGGGGGGAATGAACACTGAAGCTTTCTTT

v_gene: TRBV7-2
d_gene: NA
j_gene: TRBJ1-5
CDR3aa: CASSLNERGGQPQHF
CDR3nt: TGTGCCAGCAGCTTAAACGAAAGGGGTGGACAGCCCCAGCATTTT

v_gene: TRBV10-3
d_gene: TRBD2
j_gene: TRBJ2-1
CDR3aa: CAISTRTSGGADEQFF
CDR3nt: TGTGCCATCAGTACGAGGACTAGCGGGGGGGCCGATGAGCAGTTCTTC

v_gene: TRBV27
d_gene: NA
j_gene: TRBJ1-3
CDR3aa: CASSLSGESGNTIYF
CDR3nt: TGTGCCAGCAGTTTATCCGGGGAATCTGGAAACACCATATATTTT

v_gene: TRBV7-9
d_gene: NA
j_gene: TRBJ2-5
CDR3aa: CASSLSGKETQYF
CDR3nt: TGTGCCAGCAGCTTATCGGGGAAGGAGACCCAGTACTTC

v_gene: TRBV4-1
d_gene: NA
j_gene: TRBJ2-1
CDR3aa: CASSQGAAAPYNEQFF
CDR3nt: TGCGCCAGCAGCCAAGGAGCAGCGGCACCCTACAATGAGCAGTTCTTC

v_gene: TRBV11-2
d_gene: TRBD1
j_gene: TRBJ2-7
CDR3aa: CASSSGQERTYEQYF
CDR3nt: TGTGCCAGCAGCTCGGGACAGGAGAGAACCTACGAGCAGTACTTC

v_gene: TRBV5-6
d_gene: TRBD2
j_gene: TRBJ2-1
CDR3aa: CASSLLGGLAEGNEQFF
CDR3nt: TGTGCCAGCAGCTTGTTAGGGGGACTAGCAGAGGGCAATGAGCAGTTCTTC

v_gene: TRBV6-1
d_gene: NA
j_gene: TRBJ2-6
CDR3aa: CASLLGGSGANVLTF
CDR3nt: TGTGCCAGCCTATTAGGCGGTTCAGGGGCCAACGTCCTGACTTTC

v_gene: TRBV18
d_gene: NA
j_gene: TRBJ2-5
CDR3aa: CASSPNREENQYF
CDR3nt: TGTGCCAGCTCACCGAACAGGGAAGAGAACCAGTACTTC

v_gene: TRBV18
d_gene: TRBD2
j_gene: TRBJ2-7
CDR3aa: CASSPLAGGNYEQYF
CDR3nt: TGTGCCAGCTCACCCCTAGCGGGAGGCAACTACGAGCAGTACTTC

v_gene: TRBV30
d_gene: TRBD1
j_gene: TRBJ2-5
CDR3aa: CAWSVGQGLQETQYF
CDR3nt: TGTGCCTGGAGTGTGGGACAGGGCCTACAAGAGACCCAGTACTTC

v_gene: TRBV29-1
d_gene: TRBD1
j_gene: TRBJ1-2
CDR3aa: CSVAFYRGRWEGYTF
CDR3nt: TGCAGCGTTGCTTTCTACAGGGGGCGCTGGGAAGGCTACACCTTC

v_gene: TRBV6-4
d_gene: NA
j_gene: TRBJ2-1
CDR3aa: CASSDFWGGEQFF
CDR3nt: TGTGCCAGCAGTGACTTTTGGGGAGGTGAGCAGTTCTTC

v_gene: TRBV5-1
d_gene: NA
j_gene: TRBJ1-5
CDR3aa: CASSLQGGEQPQHF
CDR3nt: TGCGCCAGCAGCTTACAGGGTGGGGAACAGCCCCAGCATTTT

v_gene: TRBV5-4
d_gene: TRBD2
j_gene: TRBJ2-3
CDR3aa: CASSTGTTRTDTQYF
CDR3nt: TGTGCCAGCAGCACCGGGACTACCCGCACAGATACGCAGTATTTT

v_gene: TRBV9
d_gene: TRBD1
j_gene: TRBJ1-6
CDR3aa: CASSVGPDRGLSSYNSPLHF
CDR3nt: TGTGCCAGCAGCGTAGGGCCCGACAGGGGGTTAAGCTCCTATAATTCACCCCTCCACTTT

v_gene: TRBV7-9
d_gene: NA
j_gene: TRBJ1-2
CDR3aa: CASSSQGWGYTF
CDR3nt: TGTGCCAGCAGCTCACAGGGTTGGGGCTACACCTTC